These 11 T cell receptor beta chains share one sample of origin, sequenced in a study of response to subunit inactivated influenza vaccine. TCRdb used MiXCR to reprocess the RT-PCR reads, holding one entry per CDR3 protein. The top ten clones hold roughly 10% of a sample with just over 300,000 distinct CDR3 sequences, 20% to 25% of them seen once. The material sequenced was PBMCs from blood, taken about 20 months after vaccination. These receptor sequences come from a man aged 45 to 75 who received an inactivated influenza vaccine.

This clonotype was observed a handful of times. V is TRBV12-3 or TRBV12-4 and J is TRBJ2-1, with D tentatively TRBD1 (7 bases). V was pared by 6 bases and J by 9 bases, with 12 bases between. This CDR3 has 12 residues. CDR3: CASRQGGAEQFF. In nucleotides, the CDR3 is TGTGCCAGCAGGCAGGGGGGAGCTGAGCAGTTCTTC.

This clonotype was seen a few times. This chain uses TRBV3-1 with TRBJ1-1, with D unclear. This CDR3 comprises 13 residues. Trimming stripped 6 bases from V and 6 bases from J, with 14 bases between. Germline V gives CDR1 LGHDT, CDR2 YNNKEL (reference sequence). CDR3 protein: CASRIGQMSEAFF. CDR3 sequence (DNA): TGTGCCAGCAGGATCGGGCAAATGTCTGAAGCTTTCTTT.

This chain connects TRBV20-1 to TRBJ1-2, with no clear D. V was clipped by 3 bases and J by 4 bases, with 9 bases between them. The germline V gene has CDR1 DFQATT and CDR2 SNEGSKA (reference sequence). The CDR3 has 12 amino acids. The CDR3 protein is CSARGGIYGYTF. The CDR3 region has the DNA TGCAGTGCTAGGGGCGGAATCTATGGCTACACCTTC.

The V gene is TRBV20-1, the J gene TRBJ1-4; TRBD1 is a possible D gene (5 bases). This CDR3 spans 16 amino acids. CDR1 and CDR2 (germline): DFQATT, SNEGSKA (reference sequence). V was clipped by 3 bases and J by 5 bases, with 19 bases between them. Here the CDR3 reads CSARKHGTFFNEKLFF. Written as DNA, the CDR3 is TGCAGTGCTAGGAAACACGGGACTTTTTTCAATGAAAAACTGTTTTTT.

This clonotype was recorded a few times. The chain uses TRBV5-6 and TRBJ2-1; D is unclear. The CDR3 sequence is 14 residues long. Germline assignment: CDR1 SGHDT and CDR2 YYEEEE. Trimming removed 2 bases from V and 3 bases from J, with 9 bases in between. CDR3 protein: CASSFTENYNEQFF. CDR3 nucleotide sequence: TGTGCCAGCAGCTTTACAGAAAACTACAATGAGCAGTTCTTC. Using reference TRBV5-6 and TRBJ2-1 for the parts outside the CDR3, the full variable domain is DAGVTQSPTHLIKTRGQQVTLRCSPKSGHDTVSWYQQALGQGPQFIFQYYEEEERQRGNFPDRFSGHQFPNYSSELNVNALLLGDSALYLCASSFTENYNEQFFGPGTRLTVL.

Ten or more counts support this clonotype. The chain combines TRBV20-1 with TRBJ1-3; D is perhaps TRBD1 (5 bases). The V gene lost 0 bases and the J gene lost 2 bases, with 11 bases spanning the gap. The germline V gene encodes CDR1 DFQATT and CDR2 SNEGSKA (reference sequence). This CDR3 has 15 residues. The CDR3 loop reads CSARDGGRAGNTIYF. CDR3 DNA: TGCAGTGCTAGAGATGGGGGGAGAGCTGGAAACACCATATATTTT.

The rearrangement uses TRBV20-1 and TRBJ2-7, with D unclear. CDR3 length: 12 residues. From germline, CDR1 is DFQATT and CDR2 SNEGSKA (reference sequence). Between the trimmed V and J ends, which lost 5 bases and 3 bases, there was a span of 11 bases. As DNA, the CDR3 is TGCAGTGCTGTCGATCTGAACTACGAGCAGTACTTC. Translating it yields CSAVDLNYEQYF.

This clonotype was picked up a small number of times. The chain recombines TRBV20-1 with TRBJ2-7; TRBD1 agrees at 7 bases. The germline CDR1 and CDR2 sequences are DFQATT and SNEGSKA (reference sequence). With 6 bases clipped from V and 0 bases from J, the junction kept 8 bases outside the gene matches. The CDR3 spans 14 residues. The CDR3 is CSASGQANSYEQYF. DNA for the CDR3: TGCAGTGCCTCCGGACAGGCAAACTCCTACGAGCAGTACTTC.

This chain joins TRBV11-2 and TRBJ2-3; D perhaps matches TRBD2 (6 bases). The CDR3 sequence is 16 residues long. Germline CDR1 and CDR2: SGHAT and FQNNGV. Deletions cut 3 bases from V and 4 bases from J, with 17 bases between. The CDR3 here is CASSLGTRGGADTQYF. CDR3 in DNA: TGTGCCAGCAGCTTGGGGACTCGCGGTGGTGCAGATACGCAGTATTTT.

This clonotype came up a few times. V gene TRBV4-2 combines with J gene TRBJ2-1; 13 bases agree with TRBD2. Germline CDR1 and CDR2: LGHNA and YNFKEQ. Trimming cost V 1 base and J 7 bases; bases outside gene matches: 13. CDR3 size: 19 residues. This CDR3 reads CASSQGLAGGIQLGNEQFF. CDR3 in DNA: TGTGCCAGCAGCCAAGGACTAGCGGGAGGTATACAACTTGGGAATGAGCAGTTCTTC.

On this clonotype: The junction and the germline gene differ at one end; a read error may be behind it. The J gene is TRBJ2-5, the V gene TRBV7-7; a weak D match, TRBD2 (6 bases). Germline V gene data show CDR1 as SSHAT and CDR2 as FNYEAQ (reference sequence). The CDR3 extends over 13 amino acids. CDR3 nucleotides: TGTGCTAGCAGCCGACGGGGGAGGGAGACCCAGTACTTC. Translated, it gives CASSRRGRETQYF.